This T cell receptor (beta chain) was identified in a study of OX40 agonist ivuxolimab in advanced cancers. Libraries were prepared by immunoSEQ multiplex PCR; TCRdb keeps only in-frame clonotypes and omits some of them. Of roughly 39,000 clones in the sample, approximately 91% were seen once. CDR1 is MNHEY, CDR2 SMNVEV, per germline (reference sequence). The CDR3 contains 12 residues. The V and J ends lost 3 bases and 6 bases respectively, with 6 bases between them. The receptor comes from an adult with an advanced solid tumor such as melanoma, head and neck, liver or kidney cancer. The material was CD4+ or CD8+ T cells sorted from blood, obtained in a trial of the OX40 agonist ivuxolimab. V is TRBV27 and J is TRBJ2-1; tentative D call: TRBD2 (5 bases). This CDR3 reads CASSFRGNEQFF. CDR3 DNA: TGTGCCAGCAGTTTTCGGGGCAATGAGCAGTTCTTC.